These T cell receptor beta chains were read from a single sample in a study of cytomegalovirus exposure and HLA in healthy donors. The repertoire was sequenced with immunoSEQ multiplex PCR; TCRdb's copy has only in-frame clones and lacks some. The repertoire holds roughly 200,000 clones, approximately 80% seen once, with approximately 2.9% in the top ten. The sample consisted of PBMCs. All receptors come from a female donor in good health and CMV-seronegative. Each CDR3 is given with its conserved first and last residue. A D gene is named only where the DNA matches it firmly. Some rows mark clone size as missing; the rest say once, few, many or name a class of expanded clone.

v_gene	d_gene	j_gene	abundance	CDR3nt	CDR3aa
TRBV10-3	TRBD1	TRBJ2-7	-	TGTGCCATCAGTGAGTCATCTCGGACAGGGGAGGGCGCGTACTTC	CAISESSRTGEGAYF
TRBV19	-	TRBJ1-1	-	TGTGCCAGTAGGGCGGGTGGGAATTTGGCGAACACTGAAGCTTTCTTT	CASRAGGNLANTEAFF
TRBV10-3	TRBD2	TRBJ2-7	-	TGTGCCATCAGTGAGGAGGGACTAGCGGGGATCTCCTACGAGCAGTACTTC	CAISEEGLAGISYEQYF
TRBV28	-	TRBJ1-1	-	TGTGCCAGCAGTGCACAGGGTTTGCGGGCTTTCTTT	CASSAQGLRAFF
TRBV11-1	TRBD2	TRBJ2-1	once	TGTGCCAGCAGCTTAGCGCGGGCGGGAGCATACAATGAGCAGTTCTTC	CASSLARAGAYNEQFF
TRBV5-4	TRBD2	TRBJ2-2	-	TGTGCCAGCAGCTTGAGGACTAGCGTAAACACCGGGGAGCTGTTTTTT	CASSLRTSVNTGELFF
TRBV9	-	TRBJ1-1	-	TGTGCCAGCAGCGAAGGGGGGGGGCGCGGAGGAACTGAAGCTTTCTTT	CASSEGGGRGGTEAFF
TRBV10-3	-	TRBJ2-7	-	TGTGCCATCACTGGGGCGCCCCACTACGAGCAGTACTTC	CAITGAPHYEQYF
TRBV29-1	-	TRBJ2-1	-	TGCAGCGTTGACACGACTGCAGACAATGAGCAGTTCTTC	CSVDTTADNEQFF
TRBV5-1	-	TRBJ1-6	once	TGCGCCAGCAGCTTCCGGGACAACTATAATTCACCCCTCCACTTT	CASSFRDNYNSPLHF
TRBV28	TRBD2	TRBJ2-7	-	TGTGCCAGCAGCTTGACTAGCCGCGAGCAGTACTTC	CASSLTSREQYF
TRBV7-2	-	TRBJ2-2	-	TGTGCCAGCAGCATACAGGGCCCGGGCACCGGGGAGCTGTTTTTT	CASSIQGPGTGELFF
TRBV4-1	TRBD1	TRBJ2-7	-	TGCGCCAGCAGACCGGGACAGGGGGCGGGAGAGCAGTACTTC	CASRPGQGAGEQYF
TRBV18	-	TRBJ1-3	-	TGTGCCAGCTCACCACAGGGGGGGCCTGGAAACACCATATATTTT	CASSPQGGPGNTIYF
TRBV11-1	-	TRBJ2-1	-	TGTGCCAGCAGCTCCGGACTCCACAATGAGCAGTTCTTC	CASSSGLHNEQFF
TRBV7-9	-	TRBJ1-6	-	TGTGCCAGCAGCTTGACAGAGACCGGGAATTCACCCCTCCACTTT	CASSLTETGNSPLHF
TRBV7-6	-	TRBJ2-5	-	TGTGCCAGCAGCCCCTTTAGTGGAGAGACCCAGTACTTC	CASSPFSGETQYF
TRBV10-3	-	TRBJ2-7	-	TGTGCCACCGCCCAACCGGCAGGCTCGAGCTCCTACGAGCAGTACTTC	CATAQPAGSSSYEQYF
TRBV4-1	TRBD1	TRBJ1-1	-	TGCGCCAGCAGCCAAGAGGGGCAGGGGGGCACTGAAGCTTTCTTT	CASSQEGQGGTEAFF
TRBV7-2	-	TRBJ2-7	-	TGTGCCAGCAGCTCAACTGTCCCCTACGAGCAGTACTTC	CASSSTVPYEQYF
TRBV15	TRBD1	TRBJ2-1	medium-sized	TGTGCCACCAGCAGAGATTTAGGGGGCAGGGTCAATGAGCAGTTCTTC	CATSRDLGGRVNEQFF
TRBV7-2	-	TRBJ2-7	-	TGTGCCAGCAGCTTCCAATGGGGGGCCTACGAGCAGTACTTC	CASSFQWGAYEQYF
TRBV5-1	TRBD2	TRBJ2-3	-	TGCGCCAGCAGCTCTACCGGGACTAGCGGGAGAGGTACGCAGTATTTT	CASSSTGTSGRGTQYF